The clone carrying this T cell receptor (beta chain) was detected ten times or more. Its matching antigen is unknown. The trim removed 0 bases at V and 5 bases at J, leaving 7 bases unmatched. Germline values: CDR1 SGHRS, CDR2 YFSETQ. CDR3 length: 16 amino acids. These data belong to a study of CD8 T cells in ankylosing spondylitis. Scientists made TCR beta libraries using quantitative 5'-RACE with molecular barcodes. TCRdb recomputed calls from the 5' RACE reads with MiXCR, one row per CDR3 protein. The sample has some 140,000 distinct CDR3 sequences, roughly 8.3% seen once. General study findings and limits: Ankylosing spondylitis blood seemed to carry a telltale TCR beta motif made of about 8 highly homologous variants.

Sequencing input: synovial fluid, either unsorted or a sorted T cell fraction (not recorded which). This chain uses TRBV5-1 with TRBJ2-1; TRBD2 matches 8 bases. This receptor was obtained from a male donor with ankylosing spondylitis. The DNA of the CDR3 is TGCGCCAGCAGCTTGGTTGTTAGCGGGACTAACAATGAGCAGTTCTTC. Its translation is CASSLVVSGTNNEQFF.